In this sample, the clone carrying this T cell receptor beta chain turned up once. Its antigen is unknown. This sample was taken from a study of shared clonotypes between healthy human individuals. Using immunoSEQ multiplex PCR, the repertoire was profiled, and TCRdb retains in-frame clones only, with some absent. The table includes roughly 2 million clones, 95% detected once. Trimming cost V 0 bases and J 4 bases, with 12 bases left between them. This CDR3 has 15 residues. Germline V gives CDR1 ENHRY, CDR2 SYGVKD. Study donors comprised healthy, HIV-negative adults devoid of recent acute infection or vaccination. The split of CD4+ cells yielded CD45RA+ naive and CD45RA-negative memory subsets. Study results and caveats: What limited the represented genetic and exposure-history diversity was the small number of donors.

This receptor was obtained from a man between 18 and 29 years old in good health. The rearrangement joins TRBV10-3 to TRBJ1-2, with unresolved D. Sequencing was performed on naive CD4+ T cells sorted from blood. Noted subset: CD45RA+ positively selected. The CDR3 sequence is CAISESGRQLYGYTF. In DNA form, the CDR3 reads TGTGCCATCAGTGAGTCGGGCAGGCAACTCTATGGCTACACCTTC.